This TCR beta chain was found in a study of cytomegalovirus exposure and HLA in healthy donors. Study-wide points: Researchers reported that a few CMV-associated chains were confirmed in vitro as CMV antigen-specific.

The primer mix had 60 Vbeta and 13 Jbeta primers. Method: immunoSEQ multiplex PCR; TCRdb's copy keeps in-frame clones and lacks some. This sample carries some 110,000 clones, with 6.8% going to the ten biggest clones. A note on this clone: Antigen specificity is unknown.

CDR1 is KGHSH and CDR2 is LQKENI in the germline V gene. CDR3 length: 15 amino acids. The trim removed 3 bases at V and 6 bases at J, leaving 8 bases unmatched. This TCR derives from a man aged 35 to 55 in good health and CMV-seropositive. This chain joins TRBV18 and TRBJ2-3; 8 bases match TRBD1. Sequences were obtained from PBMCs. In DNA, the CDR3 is TGTGCCAGCTCACCCGGGACAGGAGGGAAGGATACGCAGTATTTT. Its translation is CASSPGTGGKDTQYF.